The 7 T cell receptor beta chains below come from one sample, sequenced in a study of spatial heterogeneity in lung cancer. Study-wide results and limits: Higher tumor mutation counts went along with higher counts of expanded intratumoral alpha and beta TCRs.

MiXCR, applied by TCRdb to the 5' RACE reads, yields one record per CDR3 protein. The repertoire holds about 1,500 distinct CDR3 sequences, about 6.7% seen once, with 10% in the top ten. Sample time point: sample taken at primary tumor resection. Their specific antigens are unknown. Sequenced here: lung tumor tissue, sampled at surgery. These receptors all come from a female donor with early-stage non-small cell lung cancer.

By share of the sample, this clonotype is large. The chain links TRBV7-8 to TRBJ2-1; D is ambiguous. V lost 5 bases, J lost 1 base, and 6 bases lay in between. Germline-derived CDR1 and CDR2 are SGHVS and FQNEAQ. The CDR3 is 13 amino acids. In DNA, the CDR3 is TGTGCCAGCAGCCCCGGGTCCTACAATGAGCAGTTCTTC. Translation: CASSPGSYNEQFF.

The V gene is TRBV6-2 or TRBV6-3, the J gene TRBJ2-1; no firm D call. The germline V gene encodes CDR1 MNHEY and CDR2 SVGEGT. The CDR3 loop spans 14 amino acids. Trimming removed 6 bases at V and 6 bases at J, with 15 bases between. The CDR3 reads CASSPLSLSNEQFF. The CDR3 nucleotides are TGTGCCAGCAGCCCACTCTCCCTCTCCAATGAGCAGTTCTTC.

Judged by abundance, this clonotype is large. J is TRBJ2-7 and V is TRBV12-3 or TRBV12-4, with 9 bases that match TRBD1. This CDR3 contains 16 residues. V lost 3 bases, J lost 5 bases, and 11 bases stayed unmatched. The CDR3 region has the DNA TGTGCCAGCAGTTTTGGACTTACGGGACAGGGAGACGAGCAGTACTTC. Encoded protein: CASSFGLTGQGDEQYF.

The gene calls are TRBV6-5 and TRBJ1-1, with D tentatively TRBD1 (6 bases). This CDR3 has 12 amino acids. Trimming pared 6 bases from V and 7 bases from J, leaving 12 bases between. Germline V gives CDR1 MNHEY, CDR2 SVGAGI. The CDR3 loop is CASSLEQGEAFF. The CDR3 DNA sequence: TGTGCCAGCAGCCTGGAACAGGGTGAAGCTTTCTTT.

By proportion, this clonotype is large (0.1 to 1%). The chain combines TRBV11-2 with TRBJ2-6; D remains unclear. The germline V gene encodes CDR1 SGHAT and CDR2 FQNNGV. The CDR3 sequence is 17 residues long. The V end was cut by 2 bases, the J end by 0 bases, with 11 bases between. The chain's CDR3 is CASSLKPSPSGANVLTF. For the CDR3, the DNA is TGTGCCAGCAGCTTAAAGCCCAGTCCCTCTGGGGCCAACGTCCTGACTTTC.

This clonotype counts as medium-sized. This chain joins TRBV7-2 and TRBJ1-2, with no clear D. Germline values: CDR1 SGHTA, CDR2 FQGNSA. V dropped 0 bases and J dropped 5 bases, with 19 bases sitting between them. The CDR3 covers 17 residues. CDR3 protein: CASSLAPPGLLTYGYTF. CDR3 in DNA: TGTGCCAGCAGCTTAGCCCCGCCTGGATTATTAACTTATGGCTACACCTTC.

This clonotype rates as medium-sized. V is TRBV27 and J is TRBJ1-2, with D maybe TRBD1 (6 bases). The CDR3 has 15 residues. Trimming removed 6 bases at V and 3 bases at J, with 17 bases between. Germline loops: CDR1 MNHEY, CDR2 SMNVEV (reference sequence). DNA of the CDR3: TGTGCCAGCAGAACTGATGGGGGCAAAGACTATGGCTACACCTTC. This gives the protein CASRTDGGKDYGYTF.